This T cell receptor (beta chain) comes out of a study of cytomegalovirus exposure and HLA in healthy donors. This CDR3 has 14 amino acids. Losses at the gene ends were 8 bases for V and 1 base for J; bases not matched to a gene: 6. CDR1 is LNHDA and CDR2 is SQIVND in the germline V gene (reference sequence). The PCR was carried out with 60 Vbeta primers and 13 Jbeta primers. TCRdb keeps only in-frame clones here, not all; method: immunoSEQ multiplex PCR. Among about 180,000 clones, 80% were seen once, and the ten largest hold 1.3% to 1.5%. The receptor comes from a girl between 10 and 17 years old in good health and CMV-seropositive. The sample was PBMCs. The V and J genes are TRBV19 and TRBJ2-7, with 9 bases identical to TRBD1. CDR3 in amino acids: CASGDGTGSYEQYF. In DNA form, the CDR3 reads TGTGCCAGTGGAGACGGGACAGGGTCCTACGAGCAGTACTTC.